A selection of T cell receptor beta chains follows, all from one sample in a study of OX40 agonist ivuxolimab in advanced cancers. Sequencing used immunoSEQ multiplex PCR; TCRdb keeps in-frame clones, though not all of them. This sample yields 40,000 or so clones, of which approximately 84% are seen a single time; 0.38% belongs to the top ten. Sequencing used CD4+ or CD8+ T cells sorted from blood, obtained in a trial of the OX40 agonist ivuxolimab. The receptor source for this set is an adult with an advanced solid tumor such as melanoma, head and neck, liver or kidney cancer. The CDR3 runs from the conserved cysteine through the conserved F or W. The D gene is left open where the match is weak. Size values are once, few and many counts, or a class for expanded clones, and some rows have none.

J: TRBJ2-1
size: NA
D: TRBD2
V: TRBV19
DNA: TGTGCCAGTAGTCAGACTAGCGGGGGGGCCGGTGAGCAGTTCTTC
CDR3: CASSQTSGGAGEQFF

J: TRBJ2-7
size: NA
D: TRBD1
V: TRBV18
DNA: TGTGCCAGCTCACCACCGGGGACAGGGGTGCCCTACGAGCAGTACTTC
CDR3: CASSPPGTGVPYEQYF

J: TRBJ1-2
size: NA
D: TRBD1
V: TRBV18
DNA: TGTGCCAGCTCCCCTGCCGGGACAGGGGACTATGGCTACACCTTC
CDR3: CASSPAGTGDYGYTF

J: TRBJ2-7
size: NA
D: NA
V: TRBV9
DNA: TGTGCCAGCAGCGTAGATGCGGCTTCCACCTACGAGCAGTACTTC
CDR3: CASSVDAASTYEQYF

J: TRBJ1-5
size: NA
D: NA
V: TRBV18
DNA: TGTGCCAGCTCACGGGAACAGGGTAGCAATCAGCCCCAGCATTTT
CDR3: CASSREQGSNQPQHF

J: TRBJ2-5
size: NA
D: NA
V: TRBV5-1
DNA: TGCGCCAGCAGCGGCTCCGGGGTCGGAGAGACCCAGTACTTC
CDR3: CASSGSGVGETQYF

J: TRBJ2-7
size: NA
D: TRBD2
V: TRBV5-1
DNA: TGCGCCAGCAGCTTGGGGGGGACTAATGCTTACGAGCAGTACTTC
CDR3: CASSLGGTNAYEQYF

J: TRBJ2-7
size: NA
D: TRBD2
V: TRBV19
DNA: TGTGCCAGTAGTGAGGGGAGGGGCAGGACCTACGAGCAGTACTTC
CDR3: CASSEGRGRTYEQYF

J: TRBJ2-5
size: NA
D: TRBD2
V: TRBV4-2
DNA: TGTGCCAGCAGCCAGGGTTTACAGCGGGGGCCAGAGACCCAGTACTTC
CDR3: CASSQGLQRGPETQYF

J: TRBJ1-2
size: NA
D: NA
V: TRBV4-3
DNA: TGCGCCAGCAGCCAAGATCTGGTTCCTGAGGGAGGTTCCTCGGCTAGTAACTATGGCTACACCTTC
CDR3: CASSQDLVPEGGSSASNYGYTF

J: TRBJ2-1
size: few
D: NA
V: TRBV9
DNA: TGTGCCAGCAGCTCGGGGGCGGTAGCCTACAATGAGCAGTTCTTC
CDR3: CASSSGAVAYNEQFF

J: TRBJ2-6
size: NA
D: NA
V: TRBV5-1
DNA: TGCGCCAGCATGATCAAAGGTTCACAAAGTCGGGCCAACGTCCTGACTTTC
CDR3: CASMIKGSQSRANVLTF

J: TRBJ1-1
size: NA
D: NA
V: TRBV11-2
DNA: TGTGCCAGCAGCTTAGGACAGAACACTGAAGCTTTCTTT
CDR3: CASSLGQNTEAFF

J: TRBJ2-4
size: NA
D: NA
V: TRBV7-2
DNA: TGTGCCAGCAGCTTAGACGCAGGGGGGAACATTCAGTACTTC
CDR3: CASSLDAGGNIQYF

J: TRBJ2-7
size: NA
D: NA
V: TRBV11-3
DNA: TGTGCCAGCAGCCCAGACGGTGCCTACGAGCAGTACTTC
CDR3: CASSPDGAYEQYF

J: TRBJ2-7
size: NA
D: TRBD2
V: TRBV28
DNA: TGTGCCAGCAGTTGGCTCGGACTAGTACGCGAGCAGTACTTC
CDR3: CASSWLGLVREQYF

J: TRBJ2-1
size: NA
D: TRBD1
V: TRBV19
DNA: TGTGCCAGTAGAGGGACAGGACAATCCTACAATGAGCAGTTCTTC
CDR3: CASRGTGQSYNEQFF

J: TRBJ1-6
size: NA
D: NA
V: TRBV6-5
DNA: TGTGCCAGCAGTTACTCGGGCGGAGCCTATAATTCACCCCTCCACTTT
CDR3: CASSYSGGAYNSPLHF

J: TRBJ1-1
size: NA
D: NA
V: TRBV14
DNA: TGTGCCAGCAGCCAAGATCTGAGAGCGAACACTGAAGCTTTCTTT
CDR3: CASSQDLRANTEAFF

J: TRBJ2-5
size: NA
D: NA
V: TRBV6-5
DNA: TGTGCCAGCAGGACACAGGGAGAGGAGACCCAGTACTTC
CDR3: CASRTQGEETQYF

J: TRBJ2-5
size: once
D: TRBD1
V: TRBV7-6
DNA: TGTGCCAGCAGCTGGGGACAGGGAATTGGGGAGACCCAGTACTTC
CDR3: CASSWGQGIGETQYF

J: TRBJ1-6
size: few
D: TRBD1
V: TRBV16
DNA: TGTGCCAGCAGCCCGGACAGGGGGCGCGAACCCCTCCACTTT
CDR3: CASSPDRGREPLHF

J: TRBJ2-5
size: NA
D: NA
V: TRBV7-9
DNA: TGTGCCAGCAGCTTATGGCGTTGGGGGGTCGAGACCCAGTACTTC
CDR3: CASSLWRWGVETQYF

J: TRBJ2-3
size: once
D: NA
V: TRBV6-6
DNA: TGTGCCAGCAGCCTGGGCCCCATTCACACAGATACGCAGTATTTT
CDR3: CASSLGPIHTDTQYF

J: TRBJ1-2
size: NA
D: NA
V: TRBV14
DNA: TGTGCCAGCAGCCCGGCGGGGGGTGACTATGGCTACACCTTC
CDR3: CASSPAGGDYGYTF

J: TRBJ1-2
size: NA
D: NA
V: TRBV28
DNA: TGTGCCAGCTCTTGGGGGGACTATGGCTACACCTTC
CDR3: CASSWGDYGYTF

J: TRBJ1-6
size: once
D: TRBD1
V: TRBV27
DNA: TGCGCCAGCAGTCGCCGACAGGGGTCTAATTCACCCCTCCACTTT
CDR3: CASSRRQGSNSPLHF